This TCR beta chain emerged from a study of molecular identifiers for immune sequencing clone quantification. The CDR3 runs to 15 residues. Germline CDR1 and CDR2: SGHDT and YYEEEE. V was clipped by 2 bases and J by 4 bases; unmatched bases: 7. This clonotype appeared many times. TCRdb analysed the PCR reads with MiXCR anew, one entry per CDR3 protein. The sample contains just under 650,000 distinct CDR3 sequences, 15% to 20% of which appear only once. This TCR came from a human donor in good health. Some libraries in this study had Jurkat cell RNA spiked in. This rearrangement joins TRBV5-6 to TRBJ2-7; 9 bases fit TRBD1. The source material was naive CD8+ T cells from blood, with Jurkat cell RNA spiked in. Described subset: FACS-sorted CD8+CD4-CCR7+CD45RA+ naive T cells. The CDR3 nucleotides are TGTGCCAGCAGCTTAACCGGGACAGGGATGTACGAGCAGTACTTC. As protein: CASSLTGTGMYEQYF.